These 22 T cell receptor beta chains came from one sample sequenced in a study of OX40 agonist ivuxolimab in advanced cancers. Assay used: immunoSEQ multiplex PCR; TCRdb lists only in-frame clones, some missing. The sample lists tens of thousands of clones, 80% to 85% occurring once. The starting material was CD4+ or CD8+ T cells sorted from blood, obtained in a trial of the OX40 agonist ivuxolimab. These receptors all come from an adult with an advanced solid tumor such as melanoma, head and neck, liver or kidney cancer.

This chain connects TRBV19 to TRBJ1-1, with D unresolved. Germline V lookup: CDR1 LNHDA, CDR2 SQIVND (reference sequence). This CDR3 region has 14 residues. The V gene lost 6 bases and the J gene lost 2 bases, with 13 bases spanning the gap. This CDR3 is CASRRAGGNTEAFF. The CDR3 DNA reads as TGTGCCAGTAGACGGGCGGGAGGTAACACTGAAGCTTTCTTT.

The V gene is TRBV7-2, the J gene TRBJ2-1; D tentatively reads TRBD1 or TRBD2 (5 bases each). This CDR3 is built from 11 residues. CDR1 and CDR2 (germline): SGHTA, FQGNSA. With 5 bases removed from V and 8 bases from J, the gap between germline ends came to 7 bases. CDR3 amino acids: CASSRGHEQFF. CDR3 bases: TGTGCCAGCAGCCGGGGCCATGAGCAGTTCTTC.

The chain uses TRBV7-3 and TRBJ2-1, with 11 bases identical to TRBD1. Germline CDR1 and CDR2: SGHTA and FQGTGA. V shed 5 bases, J shed 6 bases, and the junction held 6 bases outside the gene matches. The CDR3 consists of 15 residues. CDR3 in amino acids: CASSRGQGDVNEQFF. CDR3 nucleotides: TGTGCCAGCAGCCGGGGACAGGGGGATGTCAATGAGCAGTTCTTC.

Details on this clone: The junction departs from the called germline gene at one end, perhaps through a read error. V usage is TRBV7-7 and J usage is TRBJ1-1, with D unclear. CDR1 is SSHAT, CDR2 FNYEAQ, per germline (reference sequence). The CDR3 loop spans 14 amino acids. This CDR3 reads CASSPMEGSPEAFF. The CDR3 DNA is TGTGCTAGCAGCCCGATGGAGGGAAGTCCTGAAGCTTTCTTT.

As DNA, the CDR3 is TGTGCCAGTAGGACGGGGCAGTTGAGCTCCTACAATGAGCAGTTCTTC. Translation: CASRTGQLSSYNEQFF. The chain employs TRBV19 and TRBJ2-1, with D perhaps TRBD1 or TRBD2 (5 bases each). V lost 6 bases to trimming and J lost 0 bases, with 15 bases between them. Germline CDR1 is LNHDA and CDR2 is SQIVND (reference sequence). This CDR3 contains 16 residues.

V usage is TRBV6-1 and J usage is TRBJ2-1, with D uncertain. Looked up from germline, CDR1 is MNHNS and CDR2 is SASEGT. V shed 4 bases and J shed 6 bases, with 19 bases lying between them. This CDR3 is built from 16 residues. CDR3 amino acids: CASSGTGLAIPNEQFF. The CDR3 DNA reads as TGTGCCAGCAGTGGAACTGGCCTGGCAATTCCCAATGAGCAGTTCTTC.

This clone was detected only once. The CDR3, as DNA: TGCGCCAGCAGCCTCGGGACGGGACAGGCCCAGAGGAATTCACCCCTCCACTTT. It translates to CASSLGTGQAQRNSPLHF. The V gene is TRBV4-3, the J gene TRBJ1-6; 8 positions match TRBD1. CDR1 LGHNA and CDR2 YSLEER come from the germline V gene. Trimming at V came to 4 bases and at J to 7 bases, leaving 15 bases not matched to a gene. The CDR3 has 18 amino acids.

The chain combines TRBV9 with TRBJ1-3; no definite D call. V was shortened by 4 bases and J by 0 bases, with 14 bases between the two germline ends. Germline-derived CDR1 and CDR2 are SGDLS and YYNGEE. The CDR3 sequence is 16 residues long. The CDR3 protein is CASSHQAGNSGNTIYF. CDR3 bases: TGTGCCAGCAGCCACCAAGCCGGTAACTCTGGAAACACCATATATTTT.

Regarding this clone: Other DNA variants within this sample encode the same CDR3. This chain connects TRBV5-1 to TRBJ2-1, with D tentatively TRBD2 (6 bases). V was trimmed by 0 bases and J by 2 bases, leaving 9 bases between them. The CDR3 contains 15 residues. In germline, CDR1 is SGHRS, CDR2 YFSETQ. This CDR3 reads CASSLEGGTYNEQFF. In DNA, the CDR3 is TGCGCCAGCAGCTTGGAAGGCGGGACCTACAATGAGCAGTTCTTC. Supplemented by reference TRBV5-1 and TRBJ2-1, the full variable domain reads KAGVTQTPRYLIKTRGQQVTLSCSPISGHRSVSWYQQTPGQGLQFLFEYFSETQRNKGNFPGRFSGRQFSNSRSEMNVSTLELGDSALYLCASSLEGGTYNEQFFGPGTRLTVL.

The chain joins TRBV18 to TRBJ2-7; 10 bases match TRBD1. The CDR3 is made up of 15 amino acids. The V gene end was trimmed by 0 bases and the J gene end by 6 bases; junction bases not matched to a gene: 5. The germline V gene has CDR1 KGHSH and CDR2 LQKENI. CDR3 in amino acids: CASSPPAGQGFEQYF. CDR3 bases: TGTGCCAGCTCACCACCAGCGGGACAGGGGTTCGAGCAGTACTTC.

The V call is TRBV6-1, the J call TRBJ2-5, with a tentative D call TRBD1 (5 bases). Germline CDR1 is MNHNS and CDR2 is SASEGT. The CDR3 sequence is 14 residues long. Trimming stripped 8 bases from V and 4 bases from J, with 17 bases between. The CDR3 nucleotides are TGTGCCAGCCCCCGCGCAGGGTTGCGAGAGACCCAGTACTTC. Its translation is CASPRAGLRETQYF.

The rearrangement uses TRBV20-1 and TRBJ2-3; D gene unclear. There are 11 residues in the CDR3. Trimming took off 5 bases at V and 5 bases at J, with 8 bases between the two ends. The germline CDR1 and CDR2 sequences are DFQATT and SNEGSKA (reference sequence). Here the CDR3 DNA reads TGCAGTGCTGAGCCCCAAGATACGCAGTATTTT. This translates into CSAEPQDTQYF.

The V and J genes are TRBV7-2 and TRBJ2-5; 8 bases align to TRBD1. Germline V CDR1 and CDR2: SGHTA, FQGNSA. The CDR3 has 13 amino acids. The V segment lost 5 bases and the J segment 4 bases; nucleotides outside the gene matches: 3. CDR3 sequence reads: CASSPDRGETQYF. The DNA for the CDR3 is TGTGCCAGCAGCCCCGACAGGGGAGAGACCCAGTACTTC.

The chain combines TRBV7-9 with TRBJ1-1, with D perhaps matching TRBD1 (5 bases). In germline, CDR1 is SEHNR, CDR2 FQNEAQ (reference sequence). The CDR3 is 15 residues long. V lost 6 bases and J 0 bases, leaving 14 bases between the germline ends. In DNA, the CDR3 is TGTGCCAGCAGACCCACGCAGGGAGTGAACACTGAAGCTTTCTTT. This codes for CASRPTQGVNTEAFF.

The rearrangement links TRBV7-9 to TRBJ1-1; 7 bases agree with TRBD1. Germline V gives CDR1 SEHNR, CDR2 FQNEAQ (reference sequence). Trimming at V came to 1 base and at J to 4 bases, leaving 12 bases not matched to a gene. The CDR3 loop spans 17 amino acids. The CDR3, as DNA: TGTGCCAGCAGCTTAGTAGGAGCGGGACAGATGAGCACTGAAGCTTTCTTT. It translates to CASSLVGAGQMSTEAFF.

This chain uses TRBV6-1 with TRBJ2-7; the D is unclear. CDR3 length: 11 residues. Germline V gene data show CDR1 as MNHNS and CDR2 as SASEGT. With 5 bases removed from V and 1 base from J, the gap between germline ends came to 3 bases. This chain's CDR3 is CASSHSYEQYF. The CDR3 DNA follows: TGTGCCAGCAGTCATTCCTACGAGCAGTACTTC.

The chain uses TRBV4-1 and TRBJ1-6; no reliable D call. The CDR3 has 15 residues. Trimming cost V 1 base and J 5 bases, with 9 bases left between them. Germline V gene lookup returns CDR1 MGHRA and CDR2 YSYEKL. The CDR3 sequence is CASSQVRTDNSPLHF. CDR3 in DNA: TGCGCCAGCAGCCAAGTCAGGACCGATAATTCACCCCTCCACTTT.

In its sample, this clone was seen a few times. This sequence joins TRBV7-9 and TRBJ1-6; no definite D call. Germline V gene data show CDR1 as SEHNR and CDR2 as FQNEAQ (reference sequence). The CDR3 contains 13 residues. The V and J ends lost 5 bases and 7 bases respectively, with 9 bases between them. DNA of the CDR3: TGTGCCAGCAGCCGAGAACCAAATTCACCCCTCCACTTT. Translated, it gives CASSREPNSPLHF.

The chain recombines TRBV5-1 with TRBJ2-1, with a possible D match to TRBD2 (6 bases). Trimming removed 0 bases from V and 2 bases from J, with 12 bases in between. Germline lookup yields CDR1 SGHRS and CDR2 YFSETQ. The length of the CDR3 is 16 residues. DNA of the CDR3: TGCGCCAGCAGCTTGGGTGGAGGGCGGGCCTACAATGAGCAGTTCTTC. This translates into CASSLGGGRAYNEQFF.

The rearrangement links TRBV14 to TRBJ2-5; 13 bases match TRBD2. Germline V gene lookup returns CDR1 SGHDN and CDR2 FVKESK. The CDR3 contains 18 residues. The J segment lost 4 bases and the V segment lost 3 bases, leaving 11 bases of the junction unmatched. In nucleotides, the CDR3 is TGTGCCAGCAGCCATGGTCGACTAGCGGGGGGCGGTGGAGAGACCCAGTACTTC. Its protein is CASSHGRLAGGGGETQYF.

The DNA of the CDR3 is TGTGCCATCATGGGGCTGGGGAGCACAGATACGCAGTATTTT. Encoded protein: CAIMGLGSTDTQYF. The V gene is TRBV10-3, the J gene TRBJ2-3, with D maybe TRBD1 (5 bases). CDR1 ENHRY and CDR2 SYGVKD come from the germline V gene. Trimming took 7 bases from V and 0 from J, leaving 11 bases between them. This CDR3 contains 14 residues.

This clone has more than one count but fewer than ten. The genes are TRBV5-1 and TRBJ1-1, with 7 bases matching TRBD1. The CDR3 contains 13 residues. Germline lookup yields CDR1 SGHRS and CDR2 YFSETQ. V was pared by 4 bases and J by 2 bases, with 2 bases of the junction left unmatched. In DNA, the CDR3 is TGCGCCAGCAGCCAGGGGGTTAACACTGAAGCTTTCTTT. Its translation is CASSQGVNTEAFF.